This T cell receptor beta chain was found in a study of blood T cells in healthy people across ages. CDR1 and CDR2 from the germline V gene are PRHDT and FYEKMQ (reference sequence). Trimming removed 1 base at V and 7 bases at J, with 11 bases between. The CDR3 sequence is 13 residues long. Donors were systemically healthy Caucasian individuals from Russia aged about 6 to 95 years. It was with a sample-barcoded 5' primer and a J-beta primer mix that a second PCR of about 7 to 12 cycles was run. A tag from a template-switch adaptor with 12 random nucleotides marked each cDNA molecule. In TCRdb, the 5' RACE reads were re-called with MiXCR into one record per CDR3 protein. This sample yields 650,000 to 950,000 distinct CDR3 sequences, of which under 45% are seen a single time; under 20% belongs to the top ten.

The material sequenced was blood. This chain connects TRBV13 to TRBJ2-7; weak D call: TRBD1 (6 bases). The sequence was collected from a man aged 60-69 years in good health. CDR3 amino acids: CASSLDRAPEQYF. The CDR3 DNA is TGTGCCAGCAGCTTAGACAGGGCCCCGGAGCAGTACTTC. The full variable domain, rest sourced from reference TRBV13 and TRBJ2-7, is AAGVIQSPRHLIKEKRETATLKCYPIPRHDTVYWYQQGPGQDPQFLISFYEKMQSDKGSIPDRFSAQQFSDYHSELNMSSLELGDSALYFCASSLDRAPEQYFGPGTRLTVT.